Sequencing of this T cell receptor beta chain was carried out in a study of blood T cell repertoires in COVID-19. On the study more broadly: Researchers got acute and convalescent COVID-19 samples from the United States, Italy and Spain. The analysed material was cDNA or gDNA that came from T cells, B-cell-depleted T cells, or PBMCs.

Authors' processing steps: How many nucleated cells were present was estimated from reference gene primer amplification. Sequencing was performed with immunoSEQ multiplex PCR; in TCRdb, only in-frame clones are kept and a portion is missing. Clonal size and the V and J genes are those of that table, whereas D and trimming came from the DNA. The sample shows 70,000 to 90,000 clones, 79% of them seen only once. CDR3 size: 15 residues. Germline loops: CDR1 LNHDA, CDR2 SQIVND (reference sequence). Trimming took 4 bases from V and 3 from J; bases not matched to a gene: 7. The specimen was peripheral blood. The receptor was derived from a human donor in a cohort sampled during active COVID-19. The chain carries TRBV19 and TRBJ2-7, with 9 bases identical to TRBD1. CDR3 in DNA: TGTGCCAGTAGTAGTACCGGGACAGGGCGCTACGAGCAGTACTTC. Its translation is CASSSTGTGRYEQYF.